Listed below are T cell receptor beta chains from one sample, sequenced in a study of T cell responses to AZD1222 COVID-19 vaccine. Sequenced by immunoSEQ multiplex PCR; TCRdb stores in-frame clones only, minus some. The sample consists of approximately 91,000 clones, around nine tenths of them appearing once. The input for sequencing was peripheral blood, taken on day 0 of AZD1222 vaccination. Receptors were obtained from an adult in good health. The CDR3 runs from the conserved cysteine through the conserved F or W. The D gene is left open where the match is weak. Expanded clones get a size class; other rows say once, few or many, or leave the size out.

V gene	J gene	clone size	D gene	CDR3 protein	CDR3 DNA
TRBV11-2	TRBJ2-3	-	-	CASSLEGKGSDTQYF	TGTGCCAGCAGCTTAGAGGGCAAGGGGTCAGATACGCAGTATTTT
TRBV11-2	TRBJ1-1	once	TRBD1	CASSLIRQGGPEAFF	TGTGCCAGCAGCCTAATTAGGCAGGGGGGTCCTGAAGCTTTCTTT
TRBV20-1	TRBJ2-1	-	-	CSARRNEQFF	TGCAGTGCTAGGAGGAATGAGCAGTTCTTC
TRBV3-1/TRBV3-2	TRBJ2-2	-	TRBD2	CASRRGLAVNTGELFF	TGTGCCAGCAGACGCGGACTAGCGGTTAACACCGGGGAGCTGTTTTTT
TRBV14	TRBJ2-5	once	-	CASSVTGETQYF	TGTGCCAGCAGCGTCACAGGGGAGACCCAGTACTTC
TRBV6-1	TRBJ1-6	-	-	CASSEYRAGGSPLHF	TGTGCCAGCAGTGAATACAGGGCTGGCGGTTCACCCCTCCACTTT
TRBV13	TRBJ2-7	-	-	CASSYAGPLSYEQYF	TGTGCCAGCAGCTATGCAGGGCCCTTATCCTACGAGCAGTACTTC
TRBV2	TRBJ2-7	once	-	CASGLGYEQYF	TGTGCCAGCGGTTTAGGCTACGAGCAGTACTTC
TRBV14	TRBJ1-1	-	-	CASSRSVGTEAFF	TGTGCCAGCAGTCGTAGTGTGGGCACTGAAGCTTTCTTT
TRBV19	TRBJ1-1	-	-	CASSGGRNTEAFF	TGTGCCAGTAGTGGGGGGCGGAACACTGAAGCTTTCTTT
TRBV7-9	TRBJ1-2	-	TRBD1	CASSLYPRQGIYGYTF	TGTGCCAGCAGCTTATATCCCAGACAGGGGATCTATGGCTACACCTTC
TRBV3-1/TRBV3-2	TRBJ2-5	-	-	CASSQDRGRGTQYF	TGTGCCAGCAGCCAAGATCGGGGGCGAGGGACCCAGTACTTC
TRBV11-2	TRBJ2-3	-	TRBD2	CASSRTSGGQQYF	TGTGCCAGCAGTCGGACTAGCGGGGGCCAGCAGTATTTT
TRBV18	TRBJ2-1	-	TRBD1	CASSLGDSSYNEQFF	TGTGCCAGCTCACTCGGGGACAGCTCCTACAATGAGCAGTTCTTC
TRBV12-3/TRBV12-4	TRBJ2-5	-	-	CASSLRGWETQYF	TGTGCCAGCAGTTTGAGGGGTTGGGAGACCCAGTACTTC
TRBV28	TRBJ2-5	-	-	CASSTVRAKETQYF	TGTGCCAGCAGTACCGTGCGGGCTAAAGAGACCCAGTACTTC
TRBV9	TRBJ2-7	-	TRBD1	CASSGYRGSYEQYF	TGTGCCAGCAGCGGATACAGGGGAAGCTACGAGCAGTACTTC
TRBV7-2	TRBJ2-7	-	-	CASTTDYVSYEQYF	TGTGCCAGCACTACAGACTACGTATCCTACGAGCAGTACTTC
TRBV19	TRBJ2-7	-	TRBD1	CASMGTGGREQYF	TGTGCCAGTATGGGGACAGGGGGGAGAGAGCAGTACTTC
TRBV24-1	TRBJ2-7	-	-	CATNPKVGQPSSYEQYF	TGTGCCACCAATCCCAAAGTTGGACAGCCGAGCTCCTACGAGCAGTACTTC
TRBV5-1	TRBJ2-7	few	-	CASSLKSTYEQYF	TGCGCCAGCAGCTTGAAGTCGACCTACGAGCAGTACTTC
TRBV2	TRBJ1-1	-	-	CASRRDTANTEAFF	TGTGCCAGCAGAAGGGACACCGCGAACACTGAAGCTTTCTTT
TRBV7-2	TRBJ2-7	-	TRBD2	CASSSQLAGARHEQYF	TGTGCCAGCAGCTCCCAACTAGCGGGGGCTCGGCACGAGCAGTACTTC
TRBV11-2	TRBJ1-6	-	-	CASSLGPRSYNSPLHF	TGTGCCAGCAGCTTAGGCCCCAGGTCCTATAATTCACCCCTCCACTTT
TRBV5-1	TRBJ1-2	-	-	CASSLQGMDYGYTF	TGCGCCAGCAGCTTGCAGGGTATGGACTATGGCTACACCTTC
TRBV6-2/TRBV6-3	TRBJ1-2	-	-	CASSYDRRNYGYTF	TGTGCCAGCAGTTACGACCGCAGAAACTATGGCTACACCTTC
TRBV5-4	TRBJ2-5	-	TRBD2	CASSRTSGDQETQYF	TGTGCCAGCAGCCGGACTAGCGGGGACCAAGAGACCCAGTACTTC
TRBV6-5	TRBJ1-1	once	-	CASSYSFGQPDTEAFF	TGTGCCAGCAGTTACTCTTTCGGGCAGCCAGACACTGAAGCTTTCTTT
TRBV5-1	TRBJ1-6	-	TRBD1	CASSPPISGTGVRDSPLHF	TGCGCCAGCAGCCCCCCCATCTCGGGGACAGGGGTTAGGGATTCACCCCTCCACTTT
TRBV27	TRBJ2-1	-	TRBD2	CASTSGIGGGLYNEQFF	TGTGCCAGCACCTCCGGGATCGGGGGGGGGCTTTACAATGAGCAGTTCTTC
TRBV2	TRBJ1-1	-	-	CASSPRRWQGNTEAFF	TGTGCCAGCAGCCCTCGCAGGTGGCAGGGTAACACTGAAGCTTTCTTT
TRBV30	TRBJ2-7	-	-	CAWLGPRLGEQYF	TGTGCCTGGCTGGGACCCAGGCTGGGGGAGCAGTACTTC
TRBV9	TRBJ2-3	-	TRBD2	CASSVGDPLPGGNTQYF	TGTGCCAGCAGCGTAGGGGACCCACTCCCGGGGGGGAATACGCAGTATTTT
TRBV9	TRBJ2-7	-	TRBD1	CASSVAPGTAYEQYF	TGTGCCAGCAGCGTAGCCCCCGGGACAGCATACGAGCAGTACTTC
TRBV19	TRBJ1-2	-	-	CASSDRASHYGYTF	TGTGCCAGTAGTGACCGGGCCTCTCACTATGGCTACACCTTC
TRBV13	TRBJ1-3	once	TRBD1	CASSTPDRGSGNTIYF	TGTGCCAGCAGCACCCCGGACAGGGGAAGTGGAAACACCATATATTTT
TRBV7-2	TRBJ2-3	-	TRBD2	CASSGGVWGGADTQYF	TGTGCCAGCAGCGGAGGTGTATGGGGAGGGGCAGATACGCAGTATTTT
TRBV27	TRBJ1-1	-	TRBD1	CASRPLQGTGLNTEAFF	TGTGCCAGCAGGCCCTTACAGGGGACGGGATTGAACACTGAAGCTTTCTTT
TRBV10-3	TRBJ1-6	-	-	CATKTGPSGNSPLHF	TGTGCCACTAAGACAGGACCCTCGGGGAATTCACCCCTCCACTTT
TRBV9	TRBJ1-5	-	-	CASSVDTALNQPQHF	TGTGCCAGCAGCGTAGATACGGCTTTAAATCAGCCCCAGCATTTT
TRBV11-2	TRBJ2-7	-	-	CASSQGHGAYEQYF	TGTGCCAGCAGCCAGGGACACGGCGCCTACGAGCAGTACTTC
TRBV5-1	TRBJ1-6	-	-	CASSLGPGVSSPLHF	TGCGCCAGCAGCTTGGGGCCGGGGGTAAGTTCACCCCTCCACTTT
TRBV15	TRBJ2-5	-	-	CATSRDRGETQYF	TGTGCCACCAGCAGAGATAGGGGTGAGACCCAGTACTTC
TRBV4-3	TRBJ2-1	-	-	CASSQDLVTTASYNEQFF	TGCGCCAGCAGCCAAGATCTGGTTACGACAGCCTCCTACAATGAGCAGTTCTTC
TRBV30	TRBJ1-6	-	TRBD1	CAYGQGPLSYNSPLHF	TGTGCCTACGGACAGGGGCCACTCTCCTATAATTCACCCCTCCACTTT
TRBV19	TRBJ1-5	-	-	CASSISGRSNQPQHF	TGTGCCAGTAGTATATCCGGTAGGAGCAATCAGCCCCAGCATTTT
TRBV19	TRBJ1-4	-	TRBD1	CASSSGTGAPNEKLFF	TGTGCCAGTAGCTCCGGGACAGGGGCTCCTAATGAAAAACTGTTTTTT